A single sample gave rise to the 10 T cell receptor beta chains below, sequenced in a study of blood T cell repertoires in COVID-19. Using immunoSEQ multiplex PCR, the repertoire was profiled, and TCRdb retains in-frame clones only, with some absent. The sample has 13,000 to 15,000 clones; approximately 82% are singletons. Sequenced: peripheral blood. Receptor source: a man aged 35-49 years with active or convalescent COVID-19.

The chain has TRBV19 and TRBJ2-5; TRBD2 matches at 15 bases. V was pared by 0 bases and J by 2 bases, with 7 bases of the junction left unmatched. CDR3 length: 19 amino acids. Germline V lookup: CDR1 LNHDA, CDR2 SQIVND (reference sequence). The CDR3 protein is CASSIDGTSGGTNQETQYF. The CDR3 DNA reads as TGTGCCAGTAGTATAGATGGGACTAGCGGGGGGACTAATCAAGAGACCCAGTACTTC.

The J gene is TRBJ1-2, the V gene TRBV5-5; D is ambiguous. V gave up 2 bases and J gave up 5 bases, with 10 bases separating them. CDR3 length: 13 residues. CDR1 is SGHKS, CDR2 YYEKEE, per germline (reference sequence). CDR3 in amino acids: CASSFQEVYGYTF. In DNA, the CDR3 is TGTGCCAGCAGCTTTCAGGAAGTATATGGCTACACCTTC.

In its sample, this clone was seen a few times. The V call is TRBV6-5, the J call TRBJ1-5; D perhaps matches TRBD1 (6 bases). The CDR3 contains 14 residues. V lost 6 bases, J lost 0 bases, and 9 bases lay in between. From germline, CDR1 is MNHEY and CDR2 SVGAGI. CDR3 in DNA: TGTGCCAGCAGCGGACAGTTTAGCAATCAGCCCCAGCATTTT. Its translation: CASSGQFSNQPQHF.

V is TRBV30 and J is TRBJ2-2, with 7 bases identical to TRBD2. Germline loops: CDR1 GTSNPN, CDR2 SVGIG (reference sequence). CDR3 size: 14 residues. Trimming took 4 bases from V and 4 from J; bases not matched to a gene: 6. This CDR3 is CAWNYQRGTGELFF. The CDR3 nucleotides are TGTGCCTGGAATTATCAGCGGGGCACCGGGGAGCTGTTTTTT. The variable domain in full, completed from reference TRBV30 and TRBJ2-2, reads SQTIHQWPATLVQPVGSPLSLECTVEGTSNPNLYWYRQAAGRGLQLLFYSVGIGQISSEVPQNLSASRPQDRQFILSSKKLLLSDSGFYLCAWNYQRGTGELFFGEGSRLTVL.

The chain recombines TRBV3-1 (or the pseudogene TRBV3-2) with TRBJ2-7, with TRBD1 matching over 9 bases. Germline lookup yields CDR1 LGHDT and CDR2 YNNKEL (reference sequence). After removal of 5 bases from V and 6 bases from J, the junction contained 8 bases not matched to a gene. This CDR3 has 14 residues. CDR3 amino acids: CASSATGGGPEQYF. The CDR3 DNA sequence: TGTGCCAGCAGCGCAACAGGGGGCGGCCCCGAGCAGTACTTC.

This clone was recorded a few times. The CDR3 reads CASSFSYQETQYF. DNA of the CDR3: TGTGCCAGCAGCTTTTCCTACCAAGAGACCCAGTACTTC. This chain uses TRBV7-6 with TRBJ2-5; D unresolved. Between the trimmed V and J ends, which lost 3 bases and 0 bases, there was a span of 5 bases. The CDR3 is made up of 13 amino acids. In germline, CDR1 is SGHVS, CDR2 FNYEAQ.

The CDR3 reads CATSDDRGRAGELFF. CDR3 coding DNA: TGTGCCACCAGTGACGACAGGGGGCGGGCGGGGGAGCTGTTTTTT. V and J are TRBV24-1 and TRBJ2-2, with 10 nucleotides matching TRBD1. Trimming at V came to 4 bases and at J to 8 bases, leaving 6 bases not matched to a gene. The CDR3 extends over 15 amino acids. Germline lookup yields CDR1 KGHDR and CDR2 SFDVKD.

This clone was seen a single time. This chain uses TRBV7-2 with TRBJ2-3, with 10 positions matching TRBD1. The length of the CDR3 is 18 residues. Trimming took 5 bases from V and 3 from J; bases not matched to a gene: 14. CDR1 is SGHTA, CDR2 FQGNSA, per germline. Here the CDR3 DNA reads TGTGCCAGCAGCCCGATCTCCGCGGGACAGGGGATGACAGATACGCAGTATTTT. It yields the protein CASSPISAGQGMTDTQYF.

This chain joins TRBV12-3 or TRBV12-4 and TRBJ1-2, with TRBD1 as a possible D gene (5 bases). Trimming removed 5 bases at V and 8 bases at J, with 12 bases between. The CDR3 loop spans 12 amino acids. CDR3 sequence reads: CASSAQGHGYTF. Here the CDR3 DNA reads TGTGCCAGCAGTGCTCAGGGTCACGGCTACACCTTC.

This chain connects TRBV9 to TRBJ1-6; 7 bases agree with TRBD1. Germline V gene sequence: CDR1 SGDLS, CDR2 YYNGEE. The CDR3 contains 17 residues. V dropped 3 bases and J dropped 7; count of bases not matched to a gene: 13. The CDR3 protein is CASSATGSGTVNSPLHF. DNA of the CDR3: TGTGCCAGCAGCGCGACCGGATCCGGGACAGTCAATTCACCCCTCCACTTT.